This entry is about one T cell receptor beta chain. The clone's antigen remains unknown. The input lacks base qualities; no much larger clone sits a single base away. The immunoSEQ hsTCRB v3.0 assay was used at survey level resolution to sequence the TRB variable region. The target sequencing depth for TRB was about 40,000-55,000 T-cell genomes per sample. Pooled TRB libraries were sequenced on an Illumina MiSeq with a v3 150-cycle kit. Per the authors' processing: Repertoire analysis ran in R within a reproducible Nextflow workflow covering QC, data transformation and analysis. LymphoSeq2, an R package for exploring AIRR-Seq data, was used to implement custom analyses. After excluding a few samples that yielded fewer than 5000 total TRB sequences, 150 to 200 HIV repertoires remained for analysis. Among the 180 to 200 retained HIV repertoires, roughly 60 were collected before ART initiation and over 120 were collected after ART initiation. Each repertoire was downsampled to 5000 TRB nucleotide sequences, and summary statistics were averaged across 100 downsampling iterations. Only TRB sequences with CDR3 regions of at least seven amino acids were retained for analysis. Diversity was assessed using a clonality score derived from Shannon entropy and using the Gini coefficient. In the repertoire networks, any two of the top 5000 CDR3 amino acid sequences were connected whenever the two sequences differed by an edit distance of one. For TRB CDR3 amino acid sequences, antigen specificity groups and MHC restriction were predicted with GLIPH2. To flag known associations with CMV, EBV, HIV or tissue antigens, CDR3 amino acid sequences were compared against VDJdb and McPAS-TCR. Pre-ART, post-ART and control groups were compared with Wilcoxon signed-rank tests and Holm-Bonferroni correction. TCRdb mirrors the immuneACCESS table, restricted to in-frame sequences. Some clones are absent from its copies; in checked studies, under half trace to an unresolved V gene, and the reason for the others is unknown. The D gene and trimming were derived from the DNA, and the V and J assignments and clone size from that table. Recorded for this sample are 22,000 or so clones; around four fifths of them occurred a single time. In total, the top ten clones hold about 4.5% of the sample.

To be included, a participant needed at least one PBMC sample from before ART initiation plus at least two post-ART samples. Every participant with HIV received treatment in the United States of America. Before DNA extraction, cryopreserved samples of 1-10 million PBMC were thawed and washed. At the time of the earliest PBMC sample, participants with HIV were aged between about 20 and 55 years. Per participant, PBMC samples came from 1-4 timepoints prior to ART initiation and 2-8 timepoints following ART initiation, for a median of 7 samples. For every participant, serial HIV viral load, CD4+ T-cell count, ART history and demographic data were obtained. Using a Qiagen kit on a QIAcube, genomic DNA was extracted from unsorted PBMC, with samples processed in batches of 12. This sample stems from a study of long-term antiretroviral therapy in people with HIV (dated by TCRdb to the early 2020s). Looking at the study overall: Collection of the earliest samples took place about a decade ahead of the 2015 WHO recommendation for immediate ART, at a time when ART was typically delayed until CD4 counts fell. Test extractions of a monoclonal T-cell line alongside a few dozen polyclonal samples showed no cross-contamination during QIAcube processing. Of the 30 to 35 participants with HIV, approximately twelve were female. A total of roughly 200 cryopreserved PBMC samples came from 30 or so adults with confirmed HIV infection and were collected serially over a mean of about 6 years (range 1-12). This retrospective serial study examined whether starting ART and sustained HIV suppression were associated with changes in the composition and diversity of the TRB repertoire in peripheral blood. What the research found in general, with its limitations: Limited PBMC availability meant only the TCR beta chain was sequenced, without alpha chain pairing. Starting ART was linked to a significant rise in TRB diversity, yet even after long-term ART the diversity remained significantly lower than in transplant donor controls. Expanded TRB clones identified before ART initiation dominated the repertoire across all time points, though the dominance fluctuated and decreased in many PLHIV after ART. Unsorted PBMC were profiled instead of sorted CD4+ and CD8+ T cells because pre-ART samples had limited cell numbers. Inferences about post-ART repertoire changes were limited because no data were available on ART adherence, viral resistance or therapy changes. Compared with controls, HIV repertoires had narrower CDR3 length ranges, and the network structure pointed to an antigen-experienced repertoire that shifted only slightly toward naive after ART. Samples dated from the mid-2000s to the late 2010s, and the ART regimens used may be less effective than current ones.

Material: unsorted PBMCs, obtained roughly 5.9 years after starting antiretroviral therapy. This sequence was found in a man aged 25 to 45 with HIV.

The nucleotides are TGTGCCAGCAGCTTAGCGGGGGGCGAGGGCAATCAGCCCCAGCATTTT. Translated, this gives CASSLAGGEGNQPQHF. The chain links TRBV7-2 with TRBJ1-5; 6 matching bases give a weak D call of TRBD1. From the germline V gene, CDR1 is SGHTA and CDR2 is FQGNSA. The junction shows trimming of 0 bases on V and 2 bases on J, plus 11 bases between the germline ends. The CDR3, from cysteine to phenylalanine, totals 16 residues. Just CDR3 DNA is preserved here, 48 bases in frame from base 1.